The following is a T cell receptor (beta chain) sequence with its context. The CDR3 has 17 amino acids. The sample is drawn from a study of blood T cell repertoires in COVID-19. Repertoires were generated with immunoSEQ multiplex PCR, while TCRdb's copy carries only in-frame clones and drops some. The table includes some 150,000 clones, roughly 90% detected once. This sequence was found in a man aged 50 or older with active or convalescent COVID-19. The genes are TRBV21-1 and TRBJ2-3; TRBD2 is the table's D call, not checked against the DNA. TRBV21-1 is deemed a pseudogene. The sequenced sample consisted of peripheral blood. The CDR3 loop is CASSTHREAVGTDTQYF. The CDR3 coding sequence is TGTGCCAGCAGCACCCACCGGGAGGCTGTAGGCACAGATACGCAGTATTTT.